The 23 T cell receptor beta chains below all came from one sample that was sequenced in a study of T cell changes during pregnancy in multiple sclerosis. Here immunoSEQ multiplex PCR was the method, and the copy in TCRdb shows in-frame clones only, minus some. The profile shows about 110,000 clones, roughly 89% of them singletons. The sequencing used peripheral blood, collected before pregnancy. Receptors were obtained from a female donor with multiple sclerosis, enrolled in a pregnancy study.

V is TRBV6-5 and J is TRBJ2-5, with 8 bases lining up with TRBD2. Germline trimming cut 7 bases from V and 2 bases from J; bases unmatched to any gene: 6. Germline-derived CDR1 and CDR2 are MNHEY and SVGAGI. This CDR3 is built from 14 residues. The CDR3 is CASIKTSAQETQYF. CDR3 sequence (DNA): TGTGCCAGCATTAAGACTAGCGCACAAGAGACCCAGTACTTC.

The chain employs TRBV4-3 and TRBJ2-2; D may be TRBD2 (6 bases). Per germline, CDR1 LGHNA and CDR2 YSLEER. The CDR3 spans 16 residues. Between the trimmed V and J ends, which lost 3 bases and 0 bases, there was a span of 11 bases. The CDR3 nucleotides are TGCGCCAGCAGCCAGTCCCCGGGGGCGAACACCGGGGAGCTGTTTTTT. Residues: CASSQSPGANTGELFF.

The chain has TRBV18 and TRBJ2-7; D remains ambiguous. Germline lookup yields CDR1 KGHSH and CDR2 LQKENI. V was cut by 6 bases and J by 6 bases, with 12 bases left in between. This CDR3 is built from 12 residues. The CDR3 sequence is CASSPPGLEQYF. The CDR3 DNA reads TGTGCCAGCTCGCCCCCGGGTCTCGAGCAGTACTTC.

Details on this clone: The identical CDR3 is also encoded by other nucleotide sequences in the sample. The CDR3 DNA reads as TGTGCCAGCAGTTCAACAGATACGCAGTATTTT. Amino acids: CASSSTDTQYF. The genes are TRBV28 and TRBJ2-3; no definite D call. This CDR3 has 11 residues. V lost 4 bases, J lost 3 bases, and 2 bases lay in between. Germline V CDR1 and CDR2: MDHEN, SYDVKM. Drawing the rest from reference TRBV28 and TRBJ2-3, the complete variable domain is DVKVTQSSRYLVKRTGEKVFLECVQDMDHENMFWYRQDPGLGLRLIYFSYDVKMKEKGDIPEGYSVSREKKERFSLILESASTNQTSMYLCASSSTDTQYFGPGTRLTVL.

The chain is built from TRBV6-1 and TRBJ1-1, with D perhaps TRBD1 (5 bases). Deletions cut 5 bases from V and 1 base from J, with 11 bases between. Per the germline V gene, CDR1 is MNHNS and CDR2 is SASEGT. CDR3 length: 14 amino acids. The CDR3 sequence: CASSFDRGNTEAFF. The CDR3, as DNA: TGTGCCAGCAGTTTTGATAGGGGGAACACTGAAGCTTTCTTT.

This chain connects TRBV30 to TRBJ1-2; 9 nucleotides align to TRBD1. The J segment lost 5 bases and the V segment lost 2 bases, leaving 3 bases of the junction unmatched. The CDR3 totals 13 residues. CDR1 is GTSNPN, CDR2 SVGIG, per germline (reference sequence). DNA of the CDR3: TGTGCCTGGAGTTGGGGACAGGGTTATGGCTACACCTTC. It is translated as CAWSWGQGYGYTF.

This clone has a handful of counts. The rearrangement uses TRBV5-1 and TRBJ1-6; D gene uncertain. Looked up from germline, CDR1 is SGHRS and CDR2 is YFSETQ. Trimming stripped 0 bases from V and 5 bases from J, with 6 bases between. The CDR3 is 14 residues long. The CDR3 spells CASSLVGDNSPLHF. In DNA form, the CDR3 reads TGCGCCAGCAGCTTGGTCGGGGATAATTCACCCCTCCACTTT.

The CDR3 loop is CASSADRSSYNSPLHF. The CDR3 DNA reads TGTGCCAGCAGCGCGGACAGGAGCTCCTATAATTCACCCCTCCACTTT. This chain uses TRBV21-1 with TRBJ1-6; the D call in the table, TRBD1, was not verified against the DNA. TRBV21-1 is a pseudogene. CDR3 length: 16 residues.

This chain connects TRBV6-5 to TRBJ2-7; tentative D call: TRBD2 (6 bases). The CDR3 has 11 amino acids. Between the trimmed V and J ends, which lost 5 bases and 6 bases, there was a span of 8 bases. Germline CDR1 MNHEY, CDR2 SVGAGI. CDR3 in DNA: TGTGCCAGCAGTATCGGGGGCGAGCAGTACTTC. This sequence encodes CASSIGGEQYF.

This chain connects TRBV6-1 to TRBJ2-5; D is perhaps TRBD2 (6 bases). There are 13 residues in the CDR3. V shed 6 bases and J shed 7 bases, with 15 bases lying between them. Germline lookup yields CDR1 MNHNS and CDR2 SASEGT. CDR3 bases: TGTGCCAGCAGCCTCGGGACTGCTGGGACCCAGTACTTC. Its protein is CASSLGTAGTQYF.

The V gene is TRBV7-3, the J gene TRBJ2-1, with D hard to call. Germline V gives CDR1 SGHTA, CDR2 FQGTGA. V gave up 6 bases and J gave up 0 bases, with 12 bases separating them. The CDR3 runs 15 residues. This chain's CDR3 is CASSRSRSSYNEQFF. Here the CDR3 DNA reads TGTGCCAGCAGTCGGTCTCGTAGCTCCTACAATGAGCAGTTCTTC.

The chain has TRBV6-5 and TRBJ1-2; D might be TRBD1 (6 bases). Germline CDR1 reads MNHEY; CDR2 reads SVGAGI. The ends were cut back, 6 bases at V and 0 bases at J, with 11 bases in the middle. This CDR3 is built from 14 residues. CDR3 residues: CASRNRATNYGYTF. DNA for the CDR3: TGTGCCAGCAGAAACAGGGCGACTAACTATGGCTACACCTTC.

V and J are TRBV27 and TRBJ2-7; TRBD2 matches at 7 bases. This CDR3 has 17 residues. The V and J ends lost 1 base and 4 bases, in that order; junction bases with no gene match: 13. CDR1 and CDR2 (germline): MNHEY, SMNVEV (reference sequence). The CDR3 sequence is CASSLYGPTSEIYEQYF. CDR3 nucleotides: TGTGCCAGCAGTTTATATGGCCCCACTAGCGAGATTTACGAGCAGTACTTC.

This clone was found once. The rearrangement joins TRBV28 to TRBJ2-4; TRBD1 might be the D (6 bases). From germline, CDR1 is MDHEN and CDR2 SYDVKM. The ends were cut back, 7 bases at V and 0 bases at J, with 13 bases in the middle. This CDR3 comprises 15 residues. DNA for the CDR3: TGTGCCAGCAAAGGACAGAGCGTAGCCAAAAACATTCAGTACTTC. It codes for CASKGQSVAKNIQYF.

V gene TRBV7-8 combines with J gene TRBJ2-1; 9 bases are a match to TRBD2. V shed 8 bases and J 1 base; nucleotides not matched to a gene: 9. Germline values: CDR1 SGHVS, CDR2 FQNEAQ. This CDR3 is 16 amino acids long. CDR3 sequence (DNA): TGTGCCAGCCGCGGGGGGGGGCCGTGGTCCTACAATGAGCAGTTCTTC. Its translation: CASRGGGPWSYNEQFF.

This chain uses TRBV7-9 with TRBJ2-3, with 10 bases matching TRBD2. With 9 bases clipped from V and 2 bases from J, the junction kept 2 bases outside the gene matches. Germline V lookup: CDR1 SEHNR, CDR2 FQNEAQ (reference sequence). The CDR3 covers 13 residues. The CDR3 region is CASTSGTTDTQYF. The CDR3 DNA follows: TGTGCCAGTACTAGCGGGACCACAGATACGCAGTATTTT.

J is TRBJ2-1 and V is TRBV27; 9 positions agree with TRBD2. V lost 3 bases and J lost 9; bases outside the gene matches: 3. The CDR3 consists of 13 residues. Per germline, CDR1 MNHEY and CDR2 SMNVEV (reference sequence). The CDR3 is CASSLIAGVEQFF. DNA of the CDR3: TGTGCCAGCAGTTTGATAGCGGGGGTTGAGCAGTTCTTC.

The chain uses TRBV28 and TRBJ2-1; 9 bases match TRBD2. CDR3 length: 15 residues. Germline V gives CDR1 MDHEN, CDR2 SYDVKM. With 6 bases clipped from V and 8 bases from J, the junction kept 11 bases outside the gene matches. CDR3 nucleotides: TGTGCCAGCAGCCCAACCCGACTAGCGGCTGATGAGCAGTTCTTC. Amino acids: CASSPTRLAADEQFF.

As for this clone: Other DNA sequences within the sample encode an identical CDR3. The chain uses TRBV6-4 and TRBJ2-3; 11 positions agree with TRBD2. The germline CDR1 and CDR2 sequences are MRHNA and SNTAGT. Unmatched junction bases numbered 1, after V lost 3 bases and J lost 2 bases. The CDR3 totals 15 residues. This CDR3 is CASSDSGGATDTQYF. CDR3 coding DNA: TGTGCCAGCAGTGATAGCGGGGGGGCCACAGATACGCAGTATTTT.

The V gene is TRBV28, the J gene TRBJ2-7; 10 bases match TRBD2. CDR3 size: 16 residues. Trimming removed 4 bases from V and 2 bases from J; junction bases left unmatched: 8. The germline V gene encodes CDR1 MDHEN and CDR2 SYDVKM. CDR3 nucleotide sequence: TGTGCCAGCAGTTCTCCTAGCGGGAGTAGGACCTACGAGCAGTACTTC. Amino acid sequence: CASSSPSGSRTYEQYF. The full variable domain, rest sourced from reference TRBV28 and TRBJ2-7, is DVKVTQSSRYLVKRTGEKVFLECVQDMDHENMFWYRQDPGLGLRLIYFSYDVKMKEKGDIPEGYSVSREKKERFSLILESASTNQTSMYLCASSSPSGSRTYEQYFGPGTRLTVT.

V gene TRBV25-1 combines with J gene TRBJ2-3; a weak D match, TRBD2 (6 bases). V was trimmed by 8 bases and J by 10 bases, leaving 10 bases between them. The CDR3 contains 10 residues. CDR1 is MGHDK and CDR2 is SYGVNS in the germline V gene. CDR3 in DNA: TGTGCCAGCGGGGGACTTCCGCAGTATTTT. Its protein is CASGGLPQYF.

This rearrangement joins TRBV19 to TRBJ2-7; TRBD1 matches at 7 bases. There are 17 residues in the CDR3. The germline gives CDR1 LNHDA, CDR2 SQIVND (reference sequence). V was clipped by 1 base and J by 0 bases; unmatched bases: 9. The CDR3 DNA follows: TGTGCCAGTAGTATAGCCGGGACAGAGGCCTTCTCCTACGAGCAGTACTTC. This sequence encodes CASSIAGTEAFSYEQYF.

The chain couples TRBV4-3 to TRBJ2-7; the match to TRBD1 covers 9 bases. CDR1 and CDR2 (germline): LGHNA, YSLEER. Germline trimming cut 4 bases from V and 5 bases from J; bases unmatched to any gene: 9. This CDR3 spans 15 amino acids. The CDR3 sequence is CASSLRGDRAHEQYF. The CDR3 coding sequence is TGCGCCAGCAGCCTCCGCGGGGACAGGGCCCACGAGCAGTACTTC.